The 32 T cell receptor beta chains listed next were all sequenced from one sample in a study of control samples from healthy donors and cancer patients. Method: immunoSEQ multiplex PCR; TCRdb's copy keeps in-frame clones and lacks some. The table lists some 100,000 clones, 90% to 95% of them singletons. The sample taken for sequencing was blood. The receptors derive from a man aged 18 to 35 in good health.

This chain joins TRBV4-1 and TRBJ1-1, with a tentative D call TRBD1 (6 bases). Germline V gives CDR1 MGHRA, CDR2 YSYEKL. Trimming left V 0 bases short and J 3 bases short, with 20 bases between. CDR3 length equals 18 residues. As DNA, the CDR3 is TGCGCCAGCAGCCAAGATAGCAGGCAGGGGATGATGGACACTGAAGCTTTCTTT. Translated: CASSQDSRQGMMDTEAFF.

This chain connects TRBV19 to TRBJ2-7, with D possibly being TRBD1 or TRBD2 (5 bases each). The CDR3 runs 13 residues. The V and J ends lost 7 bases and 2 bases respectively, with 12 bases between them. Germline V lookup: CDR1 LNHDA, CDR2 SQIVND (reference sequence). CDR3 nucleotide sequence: TGTGCCAGTAAGGCAGGGAGCACCTACGAGCAGTACTTC. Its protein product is CASKAGSTYEQYF.

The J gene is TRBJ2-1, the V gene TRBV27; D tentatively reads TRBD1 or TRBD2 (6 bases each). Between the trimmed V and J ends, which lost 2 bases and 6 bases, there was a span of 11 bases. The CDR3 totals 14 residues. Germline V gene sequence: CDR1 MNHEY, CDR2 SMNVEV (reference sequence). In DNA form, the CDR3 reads TGTGCCAGCAGTTTAGACGGAGGGGGCAATGAGCAGTTCTTC. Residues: CASSLDGGGNEQFF.

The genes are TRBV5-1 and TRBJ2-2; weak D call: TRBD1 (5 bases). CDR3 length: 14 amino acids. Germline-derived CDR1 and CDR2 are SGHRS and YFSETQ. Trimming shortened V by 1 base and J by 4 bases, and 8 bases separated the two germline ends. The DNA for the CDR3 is TGCGCCAGCAGCTTGCAAGGGGTCACCGGGGAGCTGTTTTTT. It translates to CASSLQGVTGELFF.

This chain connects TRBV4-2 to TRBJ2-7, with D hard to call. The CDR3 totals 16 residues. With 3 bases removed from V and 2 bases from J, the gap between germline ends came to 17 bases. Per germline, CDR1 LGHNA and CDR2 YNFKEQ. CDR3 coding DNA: TGTGCCAGCAGCCATCTCGCGACCGACGCTACCTACGAGCAGTACTTC. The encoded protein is CASSHLATDATYEQYF.

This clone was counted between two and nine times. Here the CDR3 reads CAISPAMPYEQYF. CDR3 coding DNA: TGTGCCATCAGTCCCGCCATGCCCTACGAGCAGTACTTC. The chain carries TRBV10-3 and TRBJ2-7; D gene uncertain. Germline-derived CDR1 and CDR2 are ENHRY and SYGVKD. CDR3 length equals 13 residues. Trimming took off 5 bases at V and 2 bases at J, with 10 bases between the two ends.

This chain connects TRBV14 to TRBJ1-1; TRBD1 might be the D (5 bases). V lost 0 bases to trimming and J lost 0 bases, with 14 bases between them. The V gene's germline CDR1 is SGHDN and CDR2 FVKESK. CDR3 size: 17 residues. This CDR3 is CASSQDGGFLVNTEAFF. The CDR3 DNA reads TGTGCCAGCAGCCAAGATGGGGGGTTTTTAGTGAACACTGAAGCTTTCTTT.

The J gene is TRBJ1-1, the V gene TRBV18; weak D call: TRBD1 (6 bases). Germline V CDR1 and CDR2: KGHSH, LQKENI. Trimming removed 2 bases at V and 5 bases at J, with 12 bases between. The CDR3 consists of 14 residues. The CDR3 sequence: CASSPRDRTTEAFF. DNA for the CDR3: TGTGCCAGCTCACCAAGAGACAGGACGACTGAAGCTTTCTTT.

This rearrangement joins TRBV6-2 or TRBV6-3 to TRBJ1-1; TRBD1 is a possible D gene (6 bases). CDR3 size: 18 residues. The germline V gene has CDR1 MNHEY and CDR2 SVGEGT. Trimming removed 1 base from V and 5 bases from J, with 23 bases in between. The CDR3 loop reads CASSYFSELQGLRTEAFF. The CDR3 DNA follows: TGTGCCAGCAGTTACTTTTCCGAACTTCAGGGGTTACGGACTGAAGCTTTCTTT.

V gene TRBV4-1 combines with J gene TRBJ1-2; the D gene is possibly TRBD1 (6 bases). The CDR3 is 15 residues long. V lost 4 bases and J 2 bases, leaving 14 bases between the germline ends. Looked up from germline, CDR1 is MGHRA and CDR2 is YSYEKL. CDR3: CASSRLPTGNYGYTF. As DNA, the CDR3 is TGCGCCAGCAGCCGCCTACCCACAGGGAACTATGGCTACACCTTC.

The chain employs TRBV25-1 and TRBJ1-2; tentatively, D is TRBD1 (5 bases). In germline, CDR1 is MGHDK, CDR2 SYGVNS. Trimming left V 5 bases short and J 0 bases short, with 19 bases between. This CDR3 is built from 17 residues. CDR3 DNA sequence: TGTGCCAGCAGTCGTGGACGAGGGGAGGACACTAACTATGGCTACACCTTC. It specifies CASSRGRGEDTNYGYTF.

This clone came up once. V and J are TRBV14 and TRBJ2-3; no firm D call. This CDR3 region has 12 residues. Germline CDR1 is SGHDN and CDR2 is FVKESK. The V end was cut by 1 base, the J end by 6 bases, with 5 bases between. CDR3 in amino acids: CASSQGADTQYF. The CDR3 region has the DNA TGTGCCAGCAGCCAAGGGGCGGATACGCAGTATTTT.

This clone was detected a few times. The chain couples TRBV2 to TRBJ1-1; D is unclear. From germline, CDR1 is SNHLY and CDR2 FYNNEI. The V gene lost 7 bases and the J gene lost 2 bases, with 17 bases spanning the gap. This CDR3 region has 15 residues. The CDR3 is CASNNPAELNTEAFF. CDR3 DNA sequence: TGTGCCAGCAATAACCCGGCAGAGCTTAACACTGAAGCTTTCTTT.

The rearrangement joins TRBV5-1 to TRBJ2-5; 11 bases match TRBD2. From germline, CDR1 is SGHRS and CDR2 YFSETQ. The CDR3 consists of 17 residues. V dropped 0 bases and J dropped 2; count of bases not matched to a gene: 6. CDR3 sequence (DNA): TGCGCCAGCAGCTTGGCCTTTACTAGCGGGGGACAAGAGACCCAGTACTTC. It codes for CASSLAFTSGGQETQYF.

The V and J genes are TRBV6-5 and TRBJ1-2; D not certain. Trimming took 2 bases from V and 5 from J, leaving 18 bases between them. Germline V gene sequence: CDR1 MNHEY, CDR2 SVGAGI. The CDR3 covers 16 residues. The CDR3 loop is CASSYAPKLGLYGYTF. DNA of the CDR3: TGTGCCAGCAGTTACGCCCCCAAGCTAGGGCTGTATGGCTACACCTTC.

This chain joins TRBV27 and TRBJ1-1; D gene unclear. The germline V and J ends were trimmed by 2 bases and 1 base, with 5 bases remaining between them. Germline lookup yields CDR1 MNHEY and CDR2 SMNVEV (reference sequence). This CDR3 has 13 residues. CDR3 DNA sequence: TGTGCCAGCAGTTTAGGTTCGAACACTGAAGCTTTCTTT. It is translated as CASSLGSNTEAFF.

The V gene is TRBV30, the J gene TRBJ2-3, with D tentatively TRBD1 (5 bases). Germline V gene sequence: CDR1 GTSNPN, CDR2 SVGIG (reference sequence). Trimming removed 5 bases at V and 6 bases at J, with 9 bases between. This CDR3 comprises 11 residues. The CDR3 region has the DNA TGTGCCTGGCAGGGTATGGATACGCAGTATTTT. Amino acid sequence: CAWQGMDTQYF.

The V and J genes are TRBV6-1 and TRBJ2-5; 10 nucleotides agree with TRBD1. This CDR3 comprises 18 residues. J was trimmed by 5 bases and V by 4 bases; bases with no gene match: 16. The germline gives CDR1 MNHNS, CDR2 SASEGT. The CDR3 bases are TGTGCCAGCAGTGGAGCGGGCTCTTCGACAGGGGGCCGGGAGACCCAGTACTTC. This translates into CASSGAGSSTGGRETQYF.

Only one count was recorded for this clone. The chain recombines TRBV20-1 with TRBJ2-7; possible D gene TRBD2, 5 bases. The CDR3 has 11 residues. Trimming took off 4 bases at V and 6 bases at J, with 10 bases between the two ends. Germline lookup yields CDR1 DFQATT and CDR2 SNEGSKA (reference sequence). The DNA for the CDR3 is TGCAGTGCTACGTCTGGGAGCGAGCAGTACTTC. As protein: CSATSGSEQYF.

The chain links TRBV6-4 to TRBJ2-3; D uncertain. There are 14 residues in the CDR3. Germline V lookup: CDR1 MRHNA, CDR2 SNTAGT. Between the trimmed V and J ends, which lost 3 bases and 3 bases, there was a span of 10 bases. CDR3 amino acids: CASSDVPKTDTQYF. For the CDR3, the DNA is TGTGCCAGCAGTGATGTTCCCAAAACAGATACGCAGTATTTT.

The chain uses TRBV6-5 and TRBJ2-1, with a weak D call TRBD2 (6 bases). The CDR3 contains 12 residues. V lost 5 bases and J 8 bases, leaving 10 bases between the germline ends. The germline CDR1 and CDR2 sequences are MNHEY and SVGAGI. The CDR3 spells CASSPTGDEQFF. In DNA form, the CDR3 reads TGTGCCAGCAGTCCGACGGGGGATGAGCAGTTCTTC.

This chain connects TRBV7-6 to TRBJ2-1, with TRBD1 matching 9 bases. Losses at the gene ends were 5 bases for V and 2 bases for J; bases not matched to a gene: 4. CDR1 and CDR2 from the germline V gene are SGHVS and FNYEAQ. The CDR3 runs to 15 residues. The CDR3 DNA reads TGTGCCAGCAGCCAAGGACAGGGGCCCTACAATGAGCAGTTCTTC. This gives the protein CASSQGQGPYNEQFF.

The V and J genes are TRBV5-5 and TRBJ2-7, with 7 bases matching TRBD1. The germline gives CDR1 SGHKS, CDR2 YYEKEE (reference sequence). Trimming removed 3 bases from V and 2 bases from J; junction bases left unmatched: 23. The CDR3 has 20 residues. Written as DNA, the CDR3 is TGTGCCAGCAGCTGGGGGTTGACAGGGCTGTTATTGGAGGTGACCTACGAGCAGTACTTC. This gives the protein CASSWGLTGLLLEVTYEQYF.

In DNA form, the CDR3 reads TGTGCCAGCAGCCAAGGGACAGGCAATGAAAAACTGTTTTTT. It specifies CASSQGTGNEKLFF. The rearrangement links TRBV3-1 (or the pseudogene TRBV3-2) to TRBJ1-4; TRBD1 agrees at 7 bases. This CDR3 has 14 residues. Trimming cost V 1 base and J 5 bases; bases outside gene matches: 1. CDR1 is LGHDT, CDR2 YNNKEL, per germline (reference sequence).

The CDR3 here is CASGGASFSNQPQHF. CDR3 in DNA: TGTGCCAGCGGGGGTGCCTCATTTAGCAATCAGCCCCAGCATTTT. The V gene is TRBV28, the J gene TRBJ1-5; possibly TRBD1 for D (5 bases). Germline CDR1 MDHEN, CDR2 SYDVKM. This CDR3 is 15 amino acids long. The V and J ends lost 8 bases and 0 bases respectively, with 14 bases between them.

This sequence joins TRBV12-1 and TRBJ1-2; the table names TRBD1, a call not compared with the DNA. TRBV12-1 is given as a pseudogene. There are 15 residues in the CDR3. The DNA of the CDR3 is TGTGCCAGCAGCATTAGCAGGGGCCCTAACTATGGCTACACCTTC. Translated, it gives CASSISRGPNYGYTF.

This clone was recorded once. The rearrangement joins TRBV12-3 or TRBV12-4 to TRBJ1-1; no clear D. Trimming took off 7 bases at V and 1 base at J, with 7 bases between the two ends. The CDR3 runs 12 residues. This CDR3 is CASKFPNTEAFF. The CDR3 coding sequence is TGTGCCAGCAAATTCCCGAACACTGAAGCTTTCTTT.

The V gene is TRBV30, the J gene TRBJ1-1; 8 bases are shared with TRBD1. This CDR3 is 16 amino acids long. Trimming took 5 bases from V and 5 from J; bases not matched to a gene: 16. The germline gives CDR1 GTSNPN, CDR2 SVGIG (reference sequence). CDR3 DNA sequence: TGTGCCTGGGCGTCCGTGGCGACAGGGGTGTTGACTGAAGCTTTCTTT. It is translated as CAWASVATGVLTEAFF.

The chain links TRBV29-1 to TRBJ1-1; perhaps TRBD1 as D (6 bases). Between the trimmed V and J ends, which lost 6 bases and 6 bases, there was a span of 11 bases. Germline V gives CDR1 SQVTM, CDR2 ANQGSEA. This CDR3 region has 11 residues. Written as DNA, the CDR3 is TGCAGCGTCTTCAGGGGTCCTGAAGCTTTCTTT. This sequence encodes CSVFRGPEAFF.

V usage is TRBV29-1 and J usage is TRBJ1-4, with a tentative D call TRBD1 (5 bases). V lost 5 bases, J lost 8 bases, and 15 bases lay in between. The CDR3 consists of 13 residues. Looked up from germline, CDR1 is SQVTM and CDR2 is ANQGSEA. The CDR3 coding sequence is TGCAGCGTTAAAACAGGTACCTTCGAAAAACTGTTTTTT. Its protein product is CSVKTGTFEKLFF.

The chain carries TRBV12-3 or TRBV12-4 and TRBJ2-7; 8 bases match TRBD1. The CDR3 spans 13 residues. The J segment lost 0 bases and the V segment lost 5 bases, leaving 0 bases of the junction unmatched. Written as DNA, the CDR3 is TGTGCCAGCAGTGACAGGGGCTCCTACGAGCAGTACTTC. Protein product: CASSDRGSYEQYF.

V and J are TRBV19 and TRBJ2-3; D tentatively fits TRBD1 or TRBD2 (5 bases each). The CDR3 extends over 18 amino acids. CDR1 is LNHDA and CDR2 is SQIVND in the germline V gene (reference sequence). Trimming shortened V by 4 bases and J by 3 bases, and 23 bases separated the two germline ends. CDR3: CASSNKAFGGRLTDTQYF. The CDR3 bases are TGTGCCAGTAGTAATAAAGCTTTTGGGGGACGGCTGACAGATACGCAGTATTTT.